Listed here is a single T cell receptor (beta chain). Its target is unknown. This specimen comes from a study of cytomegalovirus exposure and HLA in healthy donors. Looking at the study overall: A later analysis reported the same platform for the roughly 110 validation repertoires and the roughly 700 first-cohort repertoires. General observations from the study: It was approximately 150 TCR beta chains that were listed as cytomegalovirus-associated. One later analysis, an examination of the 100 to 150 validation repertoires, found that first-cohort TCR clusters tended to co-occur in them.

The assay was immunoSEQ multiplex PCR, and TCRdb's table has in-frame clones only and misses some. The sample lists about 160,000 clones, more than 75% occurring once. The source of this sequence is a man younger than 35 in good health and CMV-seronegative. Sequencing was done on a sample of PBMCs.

CDR3 bases: TGTGCCAGCAGCACCACATTAGGTGGGCTAGCGGGAGGTGGCGAGCAGTACTTC. It is translated as CASSTTLGGLAGGGEQYF. The chain joins TRBV7-8 to TRBJ2-7; 11 bases agree with TRBD2. The CDR3 covers 18 residues. Losses at the gene ends were 5 bases for V and 6 bases for J; bases not matched to a gene: 18. CDR1 is SGHVS, CDR2 FQNEAQ, per germline.